This T cell receptor (beta chain) was captured by sequencing in a study of CD4 T cells in relation to SARS-CoV-2 and coronaviruses. Study-wide background: TCR beta CDR3s were sequenced after approximately 11-day antigen culture of PBMCs. Convalescent donors were aged 21 to 72, with median roughly 42 years. Study-wide points: Culture-expanded clones reflect memory recall rather than primary priming during culture.

For 10 days, roughly 10^5 sorted CD4+ cells grew with T cell-depleted PBMCs and CEF. V lost 4 bases, J lost 1 base, and 9 bases stayed unmatched. The CDR3 covers 19 residues. The germline gives CDR1 SGHTA, CDR2 FQGNSA. Concerning this clone itself: Its antigen is currently unknown.

The data were produced by immunoSEQ multiplex PCR, yet TCRdb's version contains in-frame clones alone and is incomplete. Among about 31,000 clones, roughly 76% were seen once, and the ten largest hold 3.4%. The chain carries TRBV7-2 and TRBJ2-6, with 11 bases identical to TRBD1. The clonotype was recovered from an adult with COVID-19. Sequencing was performed on memory CD4+ T cells from PBMCs, cultured in vitro. The chain's CDR3 is CASSSTPGTGGSGANVLTF. The DNA of the CDR3 is TGTGCCAGCAGCTCGACCCCCGGGACAGGGGGGTCTGGGGCCAACGTCCTGACTTTC.